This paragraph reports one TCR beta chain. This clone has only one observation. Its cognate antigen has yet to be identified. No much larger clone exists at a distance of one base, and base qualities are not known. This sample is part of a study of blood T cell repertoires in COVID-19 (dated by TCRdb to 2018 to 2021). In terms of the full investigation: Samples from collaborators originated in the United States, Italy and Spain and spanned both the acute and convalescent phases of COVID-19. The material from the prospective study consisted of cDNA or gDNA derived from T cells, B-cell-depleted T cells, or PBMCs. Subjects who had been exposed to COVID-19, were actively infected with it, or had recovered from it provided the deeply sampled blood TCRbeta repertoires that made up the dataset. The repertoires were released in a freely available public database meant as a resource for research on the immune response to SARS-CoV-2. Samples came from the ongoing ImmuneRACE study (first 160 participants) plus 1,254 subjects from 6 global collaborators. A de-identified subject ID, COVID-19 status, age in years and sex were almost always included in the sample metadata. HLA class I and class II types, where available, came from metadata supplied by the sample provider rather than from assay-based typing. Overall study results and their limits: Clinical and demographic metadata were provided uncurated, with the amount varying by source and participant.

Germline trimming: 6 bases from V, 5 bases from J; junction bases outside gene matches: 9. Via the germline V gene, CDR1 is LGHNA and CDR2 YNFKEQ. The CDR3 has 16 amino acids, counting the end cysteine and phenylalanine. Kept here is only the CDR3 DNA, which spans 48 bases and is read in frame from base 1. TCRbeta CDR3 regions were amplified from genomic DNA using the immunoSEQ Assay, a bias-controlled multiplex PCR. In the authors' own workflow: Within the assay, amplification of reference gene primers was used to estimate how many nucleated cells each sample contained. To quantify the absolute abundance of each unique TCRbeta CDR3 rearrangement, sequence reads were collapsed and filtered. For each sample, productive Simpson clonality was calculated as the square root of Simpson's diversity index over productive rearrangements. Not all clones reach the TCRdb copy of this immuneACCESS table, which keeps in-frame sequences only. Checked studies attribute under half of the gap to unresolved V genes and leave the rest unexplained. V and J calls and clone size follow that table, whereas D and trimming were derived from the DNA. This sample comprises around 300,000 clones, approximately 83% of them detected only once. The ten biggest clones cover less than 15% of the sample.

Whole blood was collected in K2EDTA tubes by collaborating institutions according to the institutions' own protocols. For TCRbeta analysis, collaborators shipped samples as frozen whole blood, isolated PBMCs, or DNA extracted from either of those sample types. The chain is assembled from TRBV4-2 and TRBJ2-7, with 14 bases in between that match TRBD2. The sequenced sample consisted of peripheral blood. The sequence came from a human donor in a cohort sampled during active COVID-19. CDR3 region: CASRPDTGLAGDEQYF. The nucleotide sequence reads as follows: TGTGCCAGCAGGCCCGACACGGGACTAGCGGGGGACGAGCAGTACTTC.